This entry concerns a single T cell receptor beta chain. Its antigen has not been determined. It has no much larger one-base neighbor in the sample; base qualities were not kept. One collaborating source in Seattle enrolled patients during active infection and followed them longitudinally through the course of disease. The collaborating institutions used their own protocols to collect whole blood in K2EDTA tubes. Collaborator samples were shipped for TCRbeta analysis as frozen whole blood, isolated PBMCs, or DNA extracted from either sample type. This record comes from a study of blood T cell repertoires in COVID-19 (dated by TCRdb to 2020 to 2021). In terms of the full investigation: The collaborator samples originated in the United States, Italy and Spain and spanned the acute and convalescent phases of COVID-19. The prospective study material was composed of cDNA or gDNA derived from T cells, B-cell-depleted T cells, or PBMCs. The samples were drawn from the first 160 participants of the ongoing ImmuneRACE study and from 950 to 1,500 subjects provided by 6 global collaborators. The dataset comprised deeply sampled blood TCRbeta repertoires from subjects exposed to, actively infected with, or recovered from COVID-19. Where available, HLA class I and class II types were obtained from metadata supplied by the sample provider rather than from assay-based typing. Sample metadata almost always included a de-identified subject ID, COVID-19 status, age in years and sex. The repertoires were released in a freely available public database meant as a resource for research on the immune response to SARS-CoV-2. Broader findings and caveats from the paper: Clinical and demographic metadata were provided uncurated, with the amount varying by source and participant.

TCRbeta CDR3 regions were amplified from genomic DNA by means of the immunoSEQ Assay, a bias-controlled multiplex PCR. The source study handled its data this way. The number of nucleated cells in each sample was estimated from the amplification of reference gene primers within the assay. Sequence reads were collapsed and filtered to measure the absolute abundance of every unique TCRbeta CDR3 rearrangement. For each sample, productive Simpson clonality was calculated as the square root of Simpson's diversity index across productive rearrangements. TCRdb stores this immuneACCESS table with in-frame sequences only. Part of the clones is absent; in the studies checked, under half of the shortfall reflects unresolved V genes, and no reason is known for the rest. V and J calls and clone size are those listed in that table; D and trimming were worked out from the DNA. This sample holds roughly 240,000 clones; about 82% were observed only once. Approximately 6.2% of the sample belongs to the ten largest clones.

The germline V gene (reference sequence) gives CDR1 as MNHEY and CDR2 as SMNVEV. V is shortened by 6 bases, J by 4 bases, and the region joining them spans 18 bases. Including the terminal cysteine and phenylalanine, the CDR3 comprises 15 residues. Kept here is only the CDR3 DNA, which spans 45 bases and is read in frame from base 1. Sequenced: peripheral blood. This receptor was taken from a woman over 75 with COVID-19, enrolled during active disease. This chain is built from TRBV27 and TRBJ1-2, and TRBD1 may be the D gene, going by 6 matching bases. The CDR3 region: CASRYRDRGLYGYTF. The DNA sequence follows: TGTGCCAGCAGATACAGGGATAGGGGCCTCTATGGCTACACCTTC.